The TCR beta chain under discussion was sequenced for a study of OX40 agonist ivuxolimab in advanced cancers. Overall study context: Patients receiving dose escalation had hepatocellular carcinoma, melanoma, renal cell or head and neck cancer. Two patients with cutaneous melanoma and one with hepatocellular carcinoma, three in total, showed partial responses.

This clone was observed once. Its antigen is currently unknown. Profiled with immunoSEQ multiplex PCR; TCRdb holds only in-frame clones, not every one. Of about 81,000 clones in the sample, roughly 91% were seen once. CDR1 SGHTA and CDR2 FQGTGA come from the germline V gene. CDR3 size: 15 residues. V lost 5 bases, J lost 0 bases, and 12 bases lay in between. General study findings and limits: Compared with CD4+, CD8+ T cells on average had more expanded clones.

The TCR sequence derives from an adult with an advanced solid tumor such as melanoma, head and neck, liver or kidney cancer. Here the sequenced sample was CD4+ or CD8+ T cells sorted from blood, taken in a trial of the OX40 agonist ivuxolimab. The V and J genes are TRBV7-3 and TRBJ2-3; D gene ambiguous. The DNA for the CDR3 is TGTGCCAGCAGCCAAAGCCAATTTAGCACAGATACGCAGTATTTT. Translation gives CASSQSQFSTDTQYF.